This T cell receptor (beta chain) came from a study of radiation and T cells in renal cell carcinoma. Study in general: Nephrectomy followed 15 Gy stereotactic body radiation by 4 weeks. Findings and limits, study-wide: From baseline, blood top tumor clonotypes peaked at 2 weeks post-radiation.

Measured with immunoSEQ multiplex PCR; TCRdb has only the in-frame clones, and not every one. The repertoire holds 150,000 or so clones, 88% seen once, with 4.1% in the top ten. The time point denotes: baseline pretreatment blood. Indicated treatment: 15 Gy SBRT to primary tumor, nephrectomy 4 weeks later. Germline V gene sequence: CDR1 MNHEY, CDR2 SVGAGI. Trimming cost V 6 bases and J 3 bases; bases outside gene matches: 9. CDR3 length: 15 amino acids. Of note for this clone: Its specificity is unknown.

The rearrangement links TRBV6-5 to TRBJ2-7; 9 bases align to TRBD1. Here the sequenced sample was blood, taken from a patient whose treatment included radiotherapy and nephrectomy. The receptor comes from a woman aged 70 to 79 with renal cell carcinoma. The CDR3, as DNA: TGTGCCAGCAGAACCCCGGGACAGGGAAGCTACGAGCAGTACTTC. Protein sequence: CASRTPGQGSYEQYF.